The T cell receptor beta chain described here comes from a study of patients and donors after allogeneic stem cell transplantation (TCRdb year 2020). Comments on this clonotype: There is no known antigen for this receptor. Base qualities were left out, and no much larger clone turns up one base away.

Libraries came from RT-PCR. Sequenced using a NextSeq 550. TCRdb took the public reads, trimmed them with fastp at Q25, ran MiXCR for clone calling and kept in-frame beta chains. Each entry merges the rows of one CDR3 protein and shows their most common DNA and genes. This sample is represented by some 90,000 distinct CDR3 sequences; about 48% of them were singletons. Jointly, the top ten make up roughly three fifths of the sample. Sequenced: blood, either unsorted or a sorted T cell fraction (not recorded which). The receptor comes from a human donor who was either an allogeneic HSCT recipient or a stem cell or donor lymphocyte infusion donor (not recorded which). It is not recorded whose cells these are; they may come from a transplant donor.

The CDR3 reads CASSQGTEAFF. The sequenced DNA: TGTGCCAGTTCTCAGGGAACTGAAGCTTTCTTT. This receptor chain uses TRBV3-1 and TRBJ1-1, and perhaps TRBD1 as D gene, on 5 matching bases. Looking up the germline V gene (reference sequence) yields CDR1 LGHDT and CDR2 YNNKEL. Including cysteine and phenylalanine, the CDR3 has 11 amino acids. Only the CDR3 DNA is retained, 33 bases long and in frame from the first base. The trim is 9 bases for V and 5 bases for J, with a gap of 10 bases between the germline ends.